This T cell receptor beta chain was recovered during a study of regulatory T cells in long-lasting Graves disease. The V and J ends lost 2 bases and 2 bases respectively, with 8 bases between them. This CDR3 is 13 amino acids long. Germline V gives CDR1 DFQATT, CDR2 SNEGSKA (reference sequence). This clonotype was detected a few times. The antigen remains undetermined. Relying on iRepertoire HTBI primers and Arm-PCR of CDR3 regions, the team built TCR beta libraries. Using its own MiXCR run on the multiplex PCR reads, TCRdb lists one record per CDR3 protein. Counted here are fewer than 650,000 distinct CDR3 sequences, roughly 16% occurring once; the ten biggest clones make up around 12%. Study conclusions and caveats: Persistent disease was characterized by preferential usage of TRBV28, TRBJ1-2 and TRBJ2-5.

The time point was: newly diagnosed GD, antithyroid drugs for less than 3 months. RNA isolated from PBMCs was used to make the TCR library. This same sample was also part of a study on T cells in Graves' hyperthyroidism and ophthalmopathy. That source reports: The hyperthyroidism was newly diagnosed and had lasted under 2 months; the patients were aged 18 to 65. TCR CDR3 regions were first amplified by RT-PCR with HTBI primers. Ophthalmopathy got predicted by the model a median around 6.8 months before its onset.

The TCR comes from a man younger than 35 with Graves disease. The specimen comprised peripheral blood mononuclear cells (PBMCs), sampled at new diagnosis, from a patient treated with antithyroid drugs. The V gene is TRBV20-1, the J gene TRBJ2-3; D gene unclear. The CDR3 reads CSARWVDTDTQYF. The CDR3 region has the DNA TGCAGTGCTAGATGGGTTGACACAGATACGCAGTATTTT.